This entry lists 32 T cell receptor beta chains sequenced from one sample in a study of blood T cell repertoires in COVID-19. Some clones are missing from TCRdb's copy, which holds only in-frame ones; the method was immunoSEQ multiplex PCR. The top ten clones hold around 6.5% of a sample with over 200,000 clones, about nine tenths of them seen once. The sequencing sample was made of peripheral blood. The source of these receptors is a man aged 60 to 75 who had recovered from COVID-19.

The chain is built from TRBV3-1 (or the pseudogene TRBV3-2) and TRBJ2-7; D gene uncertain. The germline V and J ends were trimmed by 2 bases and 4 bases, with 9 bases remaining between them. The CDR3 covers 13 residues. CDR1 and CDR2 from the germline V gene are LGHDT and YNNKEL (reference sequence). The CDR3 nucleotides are TGTGCCAGCAGCCAATTTGTAGAATACGAGCAGTACTTC. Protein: CASSQFVEYEQYF.

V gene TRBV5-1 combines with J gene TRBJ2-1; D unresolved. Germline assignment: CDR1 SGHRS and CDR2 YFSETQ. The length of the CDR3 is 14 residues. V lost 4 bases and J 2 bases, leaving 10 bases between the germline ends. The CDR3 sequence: CASSPAATYNEQFF. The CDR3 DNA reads TGCGCCAGCAGCCCCGCGGCCACCTACAATGAGCAGTTCTTC.

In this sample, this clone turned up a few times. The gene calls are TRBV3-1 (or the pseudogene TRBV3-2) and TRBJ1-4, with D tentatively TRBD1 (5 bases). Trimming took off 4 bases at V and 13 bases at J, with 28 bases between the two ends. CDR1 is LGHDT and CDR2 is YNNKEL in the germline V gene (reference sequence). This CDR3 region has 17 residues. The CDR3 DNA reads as TGTGCCAGCAGCCCCGCCTCGGGGGGGAATCTAAATGTAAGACTGTTTTTT. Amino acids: CASSPASGGNLNVRLFF.

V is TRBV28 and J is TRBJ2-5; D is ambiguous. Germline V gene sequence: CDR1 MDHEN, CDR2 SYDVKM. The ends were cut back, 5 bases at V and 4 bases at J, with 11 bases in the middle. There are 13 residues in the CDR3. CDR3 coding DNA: TGTGCCAGCAGTCCAGATCCGCCAGAGACCCAGTACTTC. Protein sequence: CASSPDPPETQYF.

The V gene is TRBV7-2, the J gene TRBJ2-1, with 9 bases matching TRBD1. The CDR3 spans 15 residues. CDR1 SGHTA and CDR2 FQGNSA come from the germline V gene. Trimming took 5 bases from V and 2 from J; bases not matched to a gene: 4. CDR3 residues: CASSRDRGTYNEQFF. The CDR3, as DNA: TGTGCCAGCAGCCGCGACAGGGGGACCTACAATGAGCAGTTCTTC.

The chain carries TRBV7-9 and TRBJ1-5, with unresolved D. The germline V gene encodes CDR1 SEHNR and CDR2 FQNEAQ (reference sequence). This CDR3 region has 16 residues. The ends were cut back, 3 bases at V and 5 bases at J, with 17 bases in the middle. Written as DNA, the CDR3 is TGTGCCAGCAGCTTTGGAGGGTGGGATTACGATCAGCCCCAGCATTTT. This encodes CASSFGGWDYDQPQHF.

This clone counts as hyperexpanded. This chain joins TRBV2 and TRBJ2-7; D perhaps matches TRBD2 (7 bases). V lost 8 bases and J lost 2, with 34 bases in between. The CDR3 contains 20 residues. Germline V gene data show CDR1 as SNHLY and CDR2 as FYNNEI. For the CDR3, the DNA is TGTGCCAGCGGCGGCGGGAGTAGGGGGGGCTGGTTGCCTTCTACCTACGAGCAGTACTTC. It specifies CASGGGSRGGWLPSTYEQYF.

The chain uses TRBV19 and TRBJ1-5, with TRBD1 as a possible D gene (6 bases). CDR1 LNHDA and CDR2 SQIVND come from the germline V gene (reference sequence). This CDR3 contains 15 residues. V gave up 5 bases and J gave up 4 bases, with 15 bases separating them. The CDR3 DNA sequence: TGTGCCAGTAGTTCCAACAGGGCTGGGAATCAGCCCCAGCATTTT. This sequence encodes CASSSNRAGNQPQHF.

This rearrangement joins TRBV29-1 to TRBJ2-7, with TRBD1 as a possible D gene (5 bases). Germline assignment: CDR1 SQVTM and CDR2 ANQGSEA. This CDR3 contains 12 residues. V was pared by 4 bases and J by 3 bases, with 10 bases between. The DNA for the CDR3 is TGCAGCGTTGGGCTAGGGGACTACGAGCAGTACTTC. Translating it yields CSVGLGDYEQYF.

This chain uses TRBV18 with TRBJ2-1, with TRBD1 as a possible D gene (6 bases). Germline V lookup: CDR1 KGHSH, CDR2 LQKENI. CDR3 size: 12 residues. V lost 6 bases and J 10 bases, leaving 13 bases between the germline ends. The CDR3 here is CASSRAGTEQFF. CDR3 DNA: TGTGCCAGCTCTCGAGCCGGGACAGAGCAGTTCTTC.

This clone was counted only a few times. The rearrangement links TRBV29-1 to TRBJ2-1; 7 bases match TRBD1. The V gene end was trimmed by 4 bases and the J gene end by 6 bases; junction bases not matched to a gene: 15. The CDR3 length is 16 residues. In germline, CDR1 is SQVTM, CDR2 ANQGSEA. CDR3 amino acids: CSVGKGATGIRNEQFF. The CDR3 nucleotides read TGCAGCGTTGGGAAGGGGGCGACAGGGATCCGCAATGAGCAGTTCTTC.

The CDR3 nucleotides are TGTGCCAGCTCACAGGGACTAGCGGACACCGGGGAGCTGTTTTTT. Protein: CASSQGLADTGELFF. V usage is TRBV18 and J usage is TRBJ2-2; 11 positions match TRBD2. Germline V CDR1 and CDR2: KGHSH, LQKENI. With 4 bases clipped from V and 3 bases from J, the junction kept 1 base outside the gene matches. The CDR3 consists of 15 residues.

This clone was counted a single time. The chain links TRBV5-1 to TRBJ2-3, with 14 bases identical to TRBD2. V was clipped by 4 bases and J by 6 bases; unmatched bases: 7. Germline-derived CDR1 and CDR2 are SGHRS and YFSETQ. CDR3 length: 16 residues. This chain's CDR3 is CASSQGLAGGGDTQYF. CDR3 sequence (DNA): TGCGCCAGCAGCCAAGGACTAGCGGGGGGTGGGGATACGCAGTATTTT.

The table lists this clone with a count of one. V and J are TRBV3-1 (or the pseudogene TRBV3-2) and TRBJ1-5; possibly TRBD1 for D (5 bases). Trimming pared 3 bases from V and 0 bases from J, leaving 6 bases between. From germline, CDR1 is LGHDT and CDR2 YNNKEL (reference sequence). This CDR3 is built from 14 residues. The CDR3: CASSHRGSNQPQHF. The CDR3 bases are TGTGCCAGCAGCCATAGGGGTAGCAATCAGCCCCAGCATTTT.

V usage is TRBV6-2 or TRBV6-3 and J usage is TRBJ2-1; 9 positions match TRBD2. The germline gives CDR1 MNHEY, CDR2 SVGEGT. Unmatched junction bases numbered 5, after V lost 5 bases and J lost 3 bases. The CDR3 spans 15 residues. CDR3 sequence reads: CASSRLAGRYNEQFF. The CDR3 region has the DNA TGTGCCAGCAGTAGGCTAGCGGGACGCTACAATGAGCAGTTCTTC.

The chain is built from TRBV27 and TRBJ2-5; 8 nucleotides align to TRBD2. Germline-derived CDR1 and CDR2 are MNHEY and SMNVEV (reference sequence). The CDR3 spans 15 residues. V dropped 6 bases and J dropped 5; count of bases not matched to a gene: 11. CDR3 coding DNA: TGTGCCAGCAGATCCCCGCCGGGGGGGCACGAGACCCAGTACTTC. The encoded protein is CASRSPPGGHETQYF.

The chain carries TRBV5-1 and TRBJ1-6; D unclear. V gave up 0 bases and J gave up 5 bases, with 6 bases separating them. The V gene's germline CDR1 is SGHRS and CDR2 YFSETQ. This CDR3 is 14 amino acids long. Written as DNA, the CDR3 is TGCGCCAGCAGCTTGGTCAGCGATAATTCACCCCTCCACTTT. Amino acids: CASSLVSDNSPLHF.

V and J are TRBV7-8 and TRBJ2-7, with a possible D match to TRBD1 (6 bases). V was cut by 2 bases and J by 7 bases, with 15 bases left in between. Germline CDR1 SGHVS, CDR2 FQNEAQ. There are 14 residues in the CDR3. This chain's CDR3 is CASSLMDSLDEQYF. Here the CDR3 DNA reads TGTGCCAGCAGCTTAATGGACAGCTTGGATGAGCAGTACTTC.

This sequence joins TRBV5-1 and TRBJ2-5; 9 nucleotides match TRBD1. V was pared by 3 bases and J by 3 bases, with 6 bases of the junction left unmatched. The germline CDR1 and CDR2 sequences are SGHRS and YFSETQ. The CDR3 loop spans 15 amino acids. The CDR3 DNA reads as TGCGCCAGCAGCTCCGGGACAGGGAGGGAAGAGACCCAGTACTTC. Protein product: CASSSGTGREETQYF.

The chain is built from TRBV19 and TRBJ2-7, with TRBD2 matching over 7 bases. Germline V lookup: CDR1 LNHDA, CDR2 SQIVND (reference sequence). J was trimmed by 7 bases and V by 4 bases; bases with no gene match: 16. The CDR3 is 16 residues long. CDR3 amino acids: CASSTHSGTGIREQYF. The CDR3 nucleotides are TGTGCCAGTAGTACCCACAGCGGGACGGGTATACGGGAGCAGTACTTC.

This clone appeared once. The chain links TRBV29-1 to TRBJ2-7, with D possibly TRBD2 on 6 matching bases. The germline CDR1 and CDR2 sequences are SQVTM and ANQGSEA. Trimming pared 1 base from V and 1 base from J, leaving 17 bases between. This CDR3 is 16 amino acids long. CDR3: CSVEVVVGGRSYEQYF. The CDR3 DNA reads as TGCAGCGTTGAAGTGGTGGTTGGGGGGAGGTCCTACGAGCAGTACTTC.

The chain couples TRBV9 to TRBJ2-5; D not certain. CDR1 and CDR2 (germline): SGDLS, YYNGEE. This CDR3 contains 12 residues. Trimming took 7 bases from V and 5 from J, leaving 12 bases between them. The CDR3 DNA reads TGTGCCAGCGCCCGACTCGGGGAGACCCAGTACTTC. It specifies CASARLGETQYF.

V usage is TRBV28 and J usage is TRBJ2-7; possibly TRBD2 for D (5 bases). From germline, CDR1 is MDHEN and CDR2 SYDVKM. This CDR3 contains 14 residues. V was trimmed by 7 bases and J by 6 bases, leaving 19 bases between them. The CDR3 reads CASIEGPKRTEQYF. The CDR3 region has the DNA TGTGCCAGCATCGAGGGTCCAAAGAGGACCGAGCAGTACTTC.

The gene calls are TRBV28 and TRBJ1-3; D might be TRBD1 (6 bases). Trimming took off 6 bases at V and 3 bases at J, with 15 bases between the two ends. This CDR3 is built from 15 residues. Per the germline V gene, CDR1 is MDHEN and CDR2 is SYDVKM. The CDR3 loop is CASSLLDRGGNTIYF. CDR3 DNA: TGTGCCAGCAGCCTCCTGGACAGAGGTGGAAACACCATATATTTT.

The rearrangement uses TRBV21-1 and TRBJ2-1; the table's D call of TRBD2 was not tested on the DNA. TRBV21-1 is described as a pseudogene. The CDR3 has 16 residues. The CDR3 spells CASRTIAGGLRNEQFF. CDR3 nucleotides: TGTGCCAGCAGAACTATAGCGGGGGGGTTGCGGAATGAGCAGTTCTTC.

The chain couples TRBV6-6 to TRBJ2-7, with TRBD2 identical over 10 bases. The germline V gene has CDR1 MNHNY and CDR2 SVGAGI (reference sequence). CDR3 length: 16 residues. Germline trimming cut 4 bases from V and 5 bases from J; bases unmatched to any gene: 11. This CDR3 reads CASSSTSGMGPHEQYF. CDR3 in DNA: TGTGCCAGCAGTTCAACTAGCGGGATGGGCCCCCACGAGCAGTACTTC.

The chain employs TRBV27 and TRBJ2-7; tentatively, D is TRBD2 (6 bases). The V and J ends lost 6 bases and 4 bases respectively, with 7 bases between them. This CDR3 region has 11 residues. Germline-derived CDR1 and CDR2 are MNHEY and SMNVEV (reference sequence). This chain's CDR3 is CASRGGYEQYF. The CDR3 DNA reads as TGTGCCAGCAGGGGGGGTTACGAGCAGTACTTC.

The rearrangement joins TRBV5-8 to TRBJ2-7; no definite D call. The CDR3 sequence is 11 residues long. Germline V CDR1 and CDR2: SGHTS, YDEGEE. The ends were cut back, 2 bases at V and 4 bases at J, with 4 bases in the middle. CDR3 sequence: CASSFPYEQYF. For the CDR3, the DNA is TGTGCCAGCAGCTTTCCATACGAGCAGTACTTC.

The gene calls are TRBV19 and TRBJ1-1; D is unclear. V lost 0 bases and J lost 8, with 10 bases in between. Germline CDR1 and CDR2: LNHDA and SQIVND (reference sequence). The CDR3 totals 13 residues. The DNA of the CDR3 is TGTGCCAGTAGTATAGATGTATATGTCGAAGCTTTCTTT. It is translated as CASSIDVYVEAFF.

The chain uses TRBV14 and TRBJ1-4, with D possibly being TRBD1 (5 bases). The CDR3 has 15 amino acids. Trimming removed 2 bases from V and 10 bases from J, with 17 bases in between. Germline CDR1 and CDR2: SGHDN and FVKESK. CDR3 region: CASSQQLGAAGKLFF. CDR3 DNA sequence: TGTGCCAGCAGCCAACAACTTGGGGCAGCCGGAAAACTGTTTTTT.

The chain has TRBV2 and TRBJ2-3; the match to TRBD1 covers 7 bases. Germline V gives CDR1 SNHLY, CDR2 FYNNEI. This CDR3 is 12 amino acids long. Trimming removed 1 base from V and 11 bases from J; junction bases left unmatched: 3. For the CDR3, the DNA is TGTGCCAGCAGTGAAGACTCAGGGGGGCAGTATTTT. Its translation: CASSEDSGGQYF. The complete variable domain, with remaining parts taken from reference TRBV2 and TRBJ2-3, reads EPEVTQTPSHQVTQMGQEVILRCVPISNHLYFYWYRQILGQKVEFLVSFYNNEISEKSEIFDDQFSVERPDGSNFTLKIRSTKLEDSAMYFCASSEDSGGQYFGPGTRLTVL.

CDR3 coding DNA: TGTGCCAGCAGTTTGGGTAGGGGGAAGGGGAACACTGAAGCTTTCTTT. This encodes CASSLGRGKGNTEAFF. V and J are TRBV27 and TRBJ1-1; possibly TRBD1 for D (6 bases). Germline CDR1 reads MNHEY; CDR2 reads SMNVEV (reference sequence). The CDR3 is 16 residues long. The ends were cut back, 3 bases at V and 1 base at J, with 15 bases in the middle.